This T cell receptor beta chain came from a study of T-cell memory formation after mild COVID-19 (dated by TCRdb to the early 2020s). About the study as a whole: TCR sequence clusters from the two donors were largely donor specific. In two donors, T-cell clones that expanded and contracted after mild COVID-19 were tracked by sequencing TCRalpha and TCRbeta repertoires over time. Two young, previously healthy adult volunteers made up the cohort, one male and one female.

Ficoll-Paque density gradient centrifugation was the method used to isolate PBMCs. What the study reported, not specific to this receptor: Only a couple of mild cases were covered by the study, and larger cohorts that include severe cases with pre-infection samples were considered necessary. Clones contracting from day 15 to 85 had balanced CD4/CD8 phenotypes, while a second wave expanding from day 15 to 37 was biased towards CD4+. The detection of some responding clones in pre-infection memory suggests that pre-existing cross-reactive memory T cells joined the SARS-CoV-2 response. Contracting CD4+ clones appeared mostly in the CM and EM memory subsets, whereas CD8+ clones were enriched in EMRA. SARS-CoV-2 specificity of the second-wave clones peaking on day 37 was not confirmed.

The CDR3 numbers 16 residues from cysteine through phenylalanine. Only the CDR3 DNA stays, 48 bases, in frame from base 1. The germline V gene specifies MNHEY as CDR1 and SVGAGI as CDR2. The V and J ends are trimmed by 6 bases and 2 bases, leaving 17 bases between them. As concerns this clonotype: Its recognized antigen is unknown. Base quality data are lacking; no much larger clone is found one base away.

The instrument was an Illumina NovaSeq 6000. Using 5'RACE with constant-segment primers, TCRalpha and TCRbeta cDNA libraries were constructed, with sample barcodes and unique molecular identifiers added in the process. Trizol reagent was used to extract RNA from every sample. Libraries were amplified in two PCR steps, with a second sample barcode and Illumina TruSeq adapters added in the second step. Sequencing of the libraries was done on an Illumina NovaSeq, producing 2 x 150 bp paired-end reads. The paper's data handling went like this. The reads were demultiplexed and collapsed into UMI-guided consensus sequences using migec v1.2.7. Using mixcr v2.1.11, UMI consensuses were aligned to TRA and TRB V and J templates and then assembled into clonotypes. Clonotypes were classified as expanded or contracted when called significant by both edgeR and NoisET, with noise models trained on biological replicates. For edgeR calls, the cutoffs were a false discovery rate-adjusted p below 0.01 and a log2 fold-change threshold of 1. As an exploratory analysis of dynamics, max-normalized trajectories of the 1000 most abundant clonotypes were examined by PCA with hierarchical clustering. Each responding clone was given a CD4 or CD8 phenotype based on the CD4+ and CD8+ repertoires, which had been sequenced separately. TCRdb trimmed the raw reads at Q25, called clones with MiXCR and kept productive beta chains. Every entry covers one CDR3 protein and lists the most common genes and DNA from its rows. Clone size and V and J calls follow TCRdb, not the original study. This sample is represented by around 83,000 distinct CDR3 sequences; roughly 23% of them were singletons. Of the sample, roughly two fifths is held by the ten largest clones.

The material sequenced was PBMCs or a T cell subset sorted from them (not recorded which). This TCR was sampled from a man younger than 35 who had mild COVID-19 (a few samples of this study predate the infection). The sample titles of this study are shuffled in the database, so cell type and time point are left out; the donor was told from shared clones. This receptor chain uses TRBV6-5 and TRBJ1-5, with the D gene call left open. The CDR3 protein: CASSPQGRVGNQPQHF. The DNA is TGTGCCAGCAGCCCTCAAGGGAGGGTCGGCAATCAGCCCCAGCATTTT.